This TCR beta chain emerged from a study of CD8 T cells in ankylosing spondylitis. TCRdb re-analysed the 5' RACE reads in MiXCR, keeping a single row per CDR3 protein. The data hold some 250,000 distinct CDR3 sequences, with roughly a quarter observed a single time. The CDR3 length is 12 residues. V lost 8 bases and J 1 base, leaving 12 bases between the germline ends. The germline gives CDR1 DFQATT, CDR2 SNEGSKA (reference sequence). Concerning this clonotype itself: As yet, its antigen is unknown.

Study results and caveats: What appeared characteristic of ankylosing spondylitis blood was a TCR beta motif of under 10 highly homologous variants.

V gene TRBV20-1 combines with J gene TRBJ2-7; TRBD2 is a possible D gene (5 bases). Sequenced: blood, either unsorted or a sorted T cell fraction (not recorded which). This TCR was sampled from a male donor with ankylosing spondylitis or in good health (not recorded which). CDR3 DNA: TGCAGTACCCGACGGGATTCCTACGAGCAGTACTTC. This codes for CSTRRDSYEQYF.